This T cell receptor (beta chain) emerged from a study of blood T cell repertoires in COVID-19 (dated by TCRdb to 2018 to 2021). Some background on the complete study: Samples from collaborators originated in the United States, Italy and Spain and spanned both the acute and convalescent phases of COVID-19. The prospective study material was composed of cDNA or gDNA derived from T cells, B-cell-depleted T cells, or PBMCs. Deeply sampled blood TCRbeta repertoires from subjects exposed to, actively infected with, or recovered from COVID-19 were included in the dataset. The repertoires were released in a freely available public database intended as a resource for research on the immune response to SARS-CoV-2. The samples were drawn from two sources: the first 160 participants of the ongoing ImmuneRACE study, and 1,000 to 1,500 subjects contributed by 6 global collaborators. The sample metadata nearly always contained a de-identified subject ID, COVID-19 status, age in years and sex. Where available, HLA class I and class II types were taken from metadata supplied by the sample provider and were not determined by assay-based typing.

Enrolling through a virtual design, the prospective study's participants ranged in age from roughly 18 to 90 years and lived across 24 United States geographic areas. Cohort assignment in the prospective study relied on participant-reported clinical history from a screening survey and a study questionnaire. In the prospective study, whole blood, serum and a nasopharyngeal or oropharyngeal swab were collected from each participant by mobile phlebotomists. Over an approximately two-month period, participants in the prospective study had the option of providing additional blood draws and questionnaires. Blood samples from the prospective study were shipped frozen or at room temperature prior to DNA extraction. The CDR3 starts with the cysteine, ends with the phenylalanine, and has 14 residues. CDR3 DNA only is kept here, 42 bases in frame from base 1. CDR1 ENHRY and CDR2 SYGVKD are derived from the germline V gene. From V the trimming removes 4 bases and from J it removes 2 bases, while the gene matches leave 0 bases of the junction unaccounted for.

Details on this clone: Its antigen remains undetermined. Base qualities are not provided; no much larger clone lies one nucleotide away.

TCRbeta CDR3 regions were amplified from genomic DNA using the immunoSEQ Assay, a bias-controlled multiplex PCR. The paper's processing steps were these. Nucleated cell counts per sample were estimated from amplification of reference gene primers within the assay. To quantify the absolute abundance of each unique TCRbeta CDR3 rearrangement, sequence reads were collapsed and filtered. Productive Simpson clonality was computed per sample as the square root of Simpson's diversity index over productive rearrangements. Drawn from immuneACCESS, this table holds only the in-frame rearrangements with V and J called that TCRdb kept. Clones are partly lost; checked studies trace under half to an unresolved V gene and leave the rest unexplained. V and J calls and clone size are given by that table; D and trimming were obtained from the DNA. The sample has under 200,000 clones on record, around 85% of them singletons. The ten biggest clones cover 5.6% of the sample.

Points the paper makes about the study in general: Clinical and demographic metadata were provided uncurated, with the amount varying by source and participant.

This sequence was found in a woman in her thirties or forties with acute COVID-19. The rearrangement joined TRBV10-3 to TRBJ1-1, and 11 junctional nucleotides match TRBD1. Sequencing was carried out using PBMCs or T cells enriched from blood (not recorded which). The bases read TGTGCCATCAGTGGGACAGGGGGCAACACTGAAGCTTTCTTT. Its protein product is CAISGTGGNTEAFF.